Listed below are T cell receptor beta chains from one sample, sequenced in a study of regulatory T cells in long-lasting Graves disease. TCRdb processed the multiplex PCR reads anew with MiXCR; each CDR3 protein has one entry. There are 400,000 to 500,000 distinct CDR3 sequences in the sample; 12% to 15% occur only once, and over 15% lies in the top ten. This sample also appeared in a second study, on T cells in Graves' hyperthyroidism and ophthalmopathy.

The source was peripheral blood mononuclear cells (PBMCs), collected at new diagnosis, from a patient treated with antithyroid drugs. The source of these receptors is a woman aged 50 to 60 with Graves disease. Both conserved end residues are part of each CDR3. D genes are given only for firm matches. Size is stated for part of the rows, as once, few or many counts, or as a class when the clone is expanded.

V gene: TRBV2
J gene: TRBJ1-5
CDR3 length: 14
clone size: many
D gene: TRBD1
CDR3 DNA: TGTGCCAGCAGTGAACAGGGGGGTGGACAGCCCCAGCATTTT
CDR3 protein: CASSEQGGGQPQHF

V gene: TRBV5-4
J gene: TRBJ2-1
CDR3 length: 16
clone size: few
D gene: -
CDR3 DNA: TGTGCCAGCAGCTTGGCCGCGCGGCACTCCTACAATGAGCAGTTCTTC
CDR3 protein: CASSLAARHSYNEQFF

V gene: TRBV9
J gene: TRBJ2-6
CDR3 length: 18
clone size: -
D gene: TRBD1
CDR3 DNA: TGTGCCAGCAGCCAACACGACAGGGGAGGATTTGGGGCCAACGTCCTGACTTTC
CDR3 protein: CASSQHDRGGFGANVLTF

V gene: TRBV6-1
J gene: TRBJ1-5
CDR3 length: 16
clone size: once
D gene: TRBD1
CDR3 DNA: TGTGCCAGCAGAGGTGGACAGGGGGTGGTCAATCAGCCCCAGCATTTT
CDR3 protein: CASRGGQGVVNQPQHF

V gene: TRBV12-3/TRBV12-4
J gene: TRBJ2-7
CDR3 length: 15
clone size: many
D gene: -
CDR3 DNA: TGTGCCAGCAGTTTGCCGGCAGCCGGCTCCTACGAGCAGTACTTC
CDR3 protein: CASSLPAAGSYEQYF

V gene: TRBV18
J gene: TRBJ2-6
CDR3 length: 17
clone size: -
D gene: -
CDR3 DNA: TGTGCCAGCTCACCACCGGAAGGGATCGCTGGGGCCAACGTCCTGACTTTC
CDR3 protein: CASSPPEGIAGANVLTF

V gene: TRBV3-1
J gene: TRBJ1-5
CDR3 length: 13
clone size: many
D gene: -
CDR3 DNA: TGTGCCAGCAGCCAAGATCTCAATCAGCCCCAGCATTTT
CDR3 protein: CASSQDLNQPQHF

V gene: TRBV29-1
J gene: TRBJ1-2
CDR3 length: 15
clone size: many
D gene: -
CDR3 DNA: TGCAGCGTTGAGCCCCGGGGCGGAGCCTACTATGGCTACACCTTC
CDR3 protein: CSVEPRGGAYYGYTF

V gene: TRBV20-1
J gene: TRBJ1-5
CDR3 length: 16
clone size: few
D gene: -
CDR3 DNA: TGCAGTGCTAGAGATCAGCGGGACGGTAGCAATCAGCCCCAGCATTTT
CDR3 protein: CSARDQRDGSNQPQHF

V gene: TRBV5-5
J gene: TRBJ2-2
CDR3 length: 14
clone size: few
D gene: TRBD2
CDR3 DNA: TGTGCCGGAGGTGGTAGCGGGAGGGCCGGGGAGCTGTTTTTT
CDR3 protein: CAGGGSGRAGELFF

V gene: TRBV28
J gene: TRBJ2-1
CDR3 length: 16
clone size: many
D gene: -
CDR3 DNA: TGTGCCAGCAGTTTACCACAGGCGCAGGGAAACAATGAGCAGTTCTTC
CDR3 protein: CASSLPQAQGNNEQFF

V gene: TRBV2
J gene: TRBJ2-4
CDR3 length: 15
clone size: -
D gene: TRBD2
CDR3 DNA: TGTGCCAGCAGTGATTCGGGAGGGGCCAAAAACATTCAGTACTTC
CDR3 protein: CASSDSGGAKNIQYF

V gene: TRBV6-1
J gene: TRBJ2-1
CDR3 length: 13
clone size: many
D gene: -
CDR3 DNA: TGTGCCAGCCTCGGCCAGGGTTACAATGAGCAGTTCTTC
CDR3 protein: CASLGQGYNEQFF

V gene: TRBV27
J gene: TRBJ1-4
CDR3 length: 14
clone size: many
D gene: -
CDR3 DNA: TGTGCCAGCAGTTTGTGGGGCCATGGCGAAAAACTGTTTTTT
CDR3 protein: CASSLWGHGEKLFF

V gene: TRBV14
J gene: TRBJ2-1
CDR3 length: 15
clone size: -
D gene: -
CDR3 DNA: TGTGCCAGCAGCCTCGGTAATTCGGGGTACAATGAGCAGTTCTTC
CDR3 protein: CASSLGNSGYNEQFF

V gene: TRBV4-1
J gene: TRBJ2-7
CDR3 length: 13
clone size: -
D gene: -
CDR3 DNA: TGCGCCAGCAGCCACCTCTTAGACTACGAGCAGTACTTC
CDR3 protein: CASSHLLDYEQYF

V gene: TRBV30
J gene: TRBJ2-7
CDR3 length: 13
clone size: few
D gene: -
CDR3 DNA: TGTGCCTGGACAGGGATAGGGGGGTACGAGCAGTACTTC
CDR3 protein: CAWTGIGGYEQYF

V gene: TRBV6-5
J gene: TRBJ1-1
CDR3 length: 15
clone size: many
D gene: -
CDR3 DNA: TGTGCCAGCAGTTACACTTCAGGGAAAGGGACTGAAGCTTTCTTT
CDR3 protein: CASSYTSGKGTEAFF

V gene: TRBV7-9
J gene: TRBJ1-3
CDR3 length: 20
clone size: many
D gene: -
CDR3 DNA: TGTGCCAGCAGCCACCACGCCCTGCGGACCCCCAAAGGGTCAGAAAACACCATATATTTT
CDR3 protein: CASSHHALRTPKGSENTIYF

V gene: TRBV5-4
J gene: TRBJ1-2
CDR3 length: 16
clone size: many
D gene: -
CDR3 DNA: TGTGCCAGCAGCTTACCCGACGGGCGCCGTCAGGAGGGCTACACCTTC
CDR3 protein: CASSLPDGRRQEGYTF

V gene: TRBV28
J gene: TRBJ1-2
CDR3 length: 12
clone size: many
D gene: -
CDR3 DNA: TGTGCCAGCAGTTTTGGACTGGAGGGCTACACCTTC
CDR3 protein: CASSFGLEGYTF

V gene: TRBV19
J gene: TRBJ2-3
CDR3 length: 15
clone size: few
D gene: -
CDR3 DNA: TGTGCCAGTAGCATAGACAGTTCTAGCACAGATACGCAGTATTTT
CDR3 protein: CASSIDSSSTDTQYF

V gene: TRBV3-1
J gene: TRBJ2-7
CDR3 length: 17
clone size: -
D gene: -
CDR3 DNA: TGTGCCAGCAGCCAAGGGCTGCTTGGGGGCCTCTCCTACGAGCAGTACTTC
CDR3 protein: CASSQGLLGGLSYEQYF

V gene: TRBV5-6
J gene: TRBJ2-5
CDR3 length: 15
clone size: many
D gene: TRBD2
CDR3 DNA: TGTGCCAGCAGCTTGGTTAGCGGGAGCGGAGAGACCCAGTACTTC
CDR3 protein: CASSLVSGSGETQYF

V gene: TRBV13
J gene: TRBJ2-7
CDR3 length: 16
clone size: few
D gene: -
CDR3 DNA: TGTGCCAGCAGCCCCGAGGGCCGCGCCCCATCCAACGAGCAGTACTTC
CDR3 protein: CASSPEGRAPSNEQYF

V gene: TRBV6-1
J gene: TRBJ2-1
CDR3 length: 14
clone size: many
D gene: -
CDR3 DNA: TGTGCCAGCAGTGAGGGAACGACCTACAATGAGCAGTTCTTC
CDR3 protein: CASSEGTTYNEQFF

V gene: TRBV6-2/TRBV6-3
J gene: TRBJ1-6
CDR3 length: 17
clone size: few
D gene: TRBD1
CDR3 DNA: TGTGCCAGCAGTTACTTACAGGGGAGCGCTTATAATTCACCCCTCCACTTT
CDR3 protein: CASSYLQGSAYNSPLHF

V gene: TRBV10-3
J gene: TRBJ2-1
CDR3 length: 14
clone size: -
D gene: TRBD2
CDR3 DNA: TGTGCCATTGCACTAGCGGGAGGGGGAAATGAGCAGTTCTTC
CDR3 protein: CAIALAGGGNEQFF

V gene: TRBV28
J gene: TRBJ1-5
CDR3 length: 14
clone size: few
D gene: -
CDR3 DNA: TGTGCCAGCAGGAGGGGGACTAGCAATCAGCCCCAGCATTTT
CDR3 protein: CASRRGTSNQPQHF

V gene: TRBV2
J gene: TRBJ1-1
CDR3 length: 17
clone size: few
D gene: TRBD1
CDR3 DNA: TGTGCCAGCAGTGAAGGAGGGGTAGGGGGCGGACTCACTGAAGCTTTCTTT
CDR3 protein: CASSEGGVGGGLTEAFF

V gene: TRBV11-2
J gene: TRBJ2-1
CDR3 length: 12
clone size: -
D gene: TRBD1
CDR3 DNA: TGTGCCAGCAGCTTGGGGACAGGAACCAAGTTCTTC
CDR3 protein: CASSLGTGTKFF

V gene: TRBV7-3
J gene: TRBJ2-2
CDR3 length: 16
clone size: many
D gene: TRBD2
CDR3 DNA: TGTGCCAGCGGGGCCCCGGGACTAGCGGAAACCGGGGAGCTGTTTTTT
CDR3 protein: CASGAPGLAETGELFF

V gene: TRBV12-3/TRBV12-4
J gene: TRBJ2-2
CDR3 length: 20
clone size: -
D gene: TRBD2
CDR3 DNA: TGTGCCAGCAGTTATGGGGGGGGACTAGCGGGAGTTTCTGCCGGGGGGGAGCTGTTTTTT
CDR3 protein: CASSYGGGLAGVSAGGELFF